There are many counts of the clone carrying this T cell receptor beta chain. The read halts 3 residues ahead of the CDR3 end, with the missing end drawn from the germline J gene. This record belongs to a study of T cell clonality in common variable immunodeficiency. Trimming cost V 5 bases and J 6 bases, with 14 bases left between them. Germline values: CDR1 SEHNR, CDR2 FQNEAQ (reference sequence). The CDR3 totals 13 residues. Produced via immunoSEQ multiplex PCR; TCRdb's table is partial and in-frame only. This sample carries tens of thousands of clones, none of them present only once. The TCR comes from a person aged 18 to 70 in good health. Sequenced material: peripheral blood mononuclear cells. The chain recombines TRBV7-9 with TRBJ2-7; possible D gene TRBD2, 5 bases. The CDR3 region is CASSPGLSPEQYF. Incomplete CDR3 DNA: TGTGCCAGCAGCCCCGGACTTTCTCCCGAG.